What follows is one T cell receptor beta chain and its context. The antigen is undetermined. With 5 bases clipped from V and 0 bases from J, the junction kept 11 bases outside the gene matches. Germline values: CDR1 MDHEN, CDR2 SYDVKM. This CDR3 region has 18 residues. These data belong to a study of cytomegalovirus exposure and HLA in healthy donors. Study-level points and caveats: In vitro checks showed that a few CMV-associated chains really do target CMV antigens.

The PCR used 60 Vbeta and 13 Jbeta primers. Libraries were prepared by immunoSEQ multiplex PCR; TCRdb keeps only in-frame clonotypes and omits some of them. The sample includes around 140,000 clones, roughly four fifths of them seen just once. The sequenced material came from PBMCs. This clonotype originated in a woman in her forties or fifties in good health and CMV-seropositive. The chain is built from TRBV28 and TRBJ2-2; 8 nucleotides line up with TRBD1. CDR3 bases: TGTGCCAGCAGTCTCTGGACAGGGAGGCGCTCGAACACCGGGGAGCTGTTTTTT. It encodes CASSLWTGRRSNTGELFF.